This T cell receptor beta chain was recovered during a study of T cell responses to AZD1222 COVID-19 vaccine. General observations from the study: Only a handful of AZD1222 recipients, more than 5 in all, had baseline seropositivity.

Repertoires were generated with immunoSEQ multiplex PCR, while TCRdb's copy carries only in-frame clones and drops some. The table has about 140,000 clones, less than 95% seen once. V was pared by 5 bases and J by 4 bases, with 8 bases of the junction left unmatched. The CDR3 consists of 15 residues. The germline V gene encodes CDR1 SEHNR and CDR2 FQNEAQ (reference sequence). Points on this clone: What it binds is not known.

This material consisted of peripheral blood, taken on day 0 of AZD1222 vaccination. J is TRBJ2-3 and V is TRBV7-9; 8 nucleotides line up with TRBD2. This sequence originates from an adult in good health. CDR3 sequence (DNA): TGTGCCAGCAGCATAGGGGCGGGGGGCGCAGATACGCAGTATTTT. It is translated as CASSIGAGGADTQYF.